This TCR beta chain originates from a study of blood T cell repertoires in COVID-19. Under the authors' procedure: Estimation of nucleated cell counts was performed using reference gene primer amplification. Repertoires were generated with immunoSEQ multiplex PCR, while TCRdb's copy carries only in-frame clones and drops some. The V and J calls and clone size are taken from that table; D and trimming were inferred from the DNA. The table shows 250,000 or so clones, with roughly 84% occurring only once. There are 14 residues in the CDR3. V dropped 1 base and J dropped 7 bases, with 11 bases sitting between them. CDR1 and CDR2 from the germline V gene are SNHLY and FYNNEI.

Sequencing was performed on PBMCs or T cells enriched from blood (not recorded which). V gene TRBV2 combines with J gene TRBJ1-5; D is possibly TRBD1 (5 bases). The clonotype originates from a woman aged 45-65 years who had been exposed to COVID-19. CDR3 region: CASSEGGVEQPQHF. DNA of the CDR3: TGTGCCAGCAGTGAAGGGGGGGTTGAGCAGCCCCAGCATTTT.